The next 23 T cell receptor beta chains were all read from a single sample in a study of T cell changes during pregnancy in multiple sclerosis. Sequencing used immunoSEQ multiplex PCR; TCRdb keeps in-frame clones, though not all of them. In the table there are roughly 46,000 clones, 94% of which are singletons. The specimen was CD8+ T cells from peripheral blood mononuclear cells, collected in the first trimester of pregnancy. Receptors were obtained from a female donor with multiple sclerosis, enrolled in a pregnancy study.

In DNA, the CDR3 is TGTGCCAGCAGTTTAGGCTCCTCCAACTCCTACAATGAGCAGTTCTTC. Translated, it gives CASSLGSSNSYNEQFF. The chain combines TRBV27 with TRBJ2-1; D is undetermined. Germline V gene lookup returns CDR1 MNHEY and CDR2 SMNVEV (reference sequence). The CDR3 runs to 16 residues. Trimming stripped 2 bases from V and 0 bases from J, with 11 bases between.

The rearrangement joins TRBV2 to TRBJ2-5; 9 bases line up with TRBD1. The CDR3 is 18 amino acids. Germline CDR1 and CDR2: SNHLY and FYNNEI. Losses at the gene ends were 4 bases for V and 3 bases for J; bases not matched to a gene: 15. In DNA, the CDR3 is TGTGCCAGCAGTGTACCCTCCGGGACAGGGATTCCCGAAGAGACCCAGTACTTC. Its translation is CASSVPSGTGIPEETQYF.

The J gene is TRBJ1-2, the V gene TRBV5-1; TRBD1 matches 11 bases. Germline CDR1 is SGHRS and CDR2 is YFSETQ. V was pared by 4 bases and J by 6 bases, with 5 bases of the junction left unmatched. The CDR3 loop spans 14 amino acids. The CDR3 reads CASSQGQGADGYTF. The CDR3, as DNA: TGCGCCAGCAGCCAAGGACAGGGGGCGGATGGCTACACCTTC.

The chain combines TRBV10-3 with TRBJ2-3; 12 nucleotides agree with TRBD2. Germline-derived CDR1 and CDR2 are ENHRY and SYGVKD. Trimming at V came to 3 bases and at J to 4 bases, leaving 8 bases not matched to a gene. CDR3 length equals 17 residues. CDR3 DNA sequence: TGTGCCATCAGTGAAGCTACTAGCGGGAGGCAGGCAGATACGCAGTATTTT. Encoded protein: CAISEATSGRQADTQYF.

The J gene is TRBJ2-3, the V gene TRBV6-4; D not certain. CDR3 length: 13 residues. From germline, CDR1 is MRHNA and CDR2 SNTAGT. V was trimmed by 6 bases and J by 4 bases, leaving 11 bases between them. The CDR3 sequence: CASSPRYSDTQYF. For the CDR3, the DNA is TGTGCCAGCAGCCCCAGGTACTCAGATACGCAGTATTTT.

This chain connects TRBV30 to TRBJ2-1; the match to TRBD2 covers 7 bases. Germline loops: CDR1 GTSNPN, CDR2 SVGIG (reference sequence). CDR3 length equals 14 residues. With V trimmed by 2 bases and J by 6 bases, 7 bases remained unmatched. DNA for the CDR3: TGTGCCTGGAGTCTGGCGGGAGTTGGCAATGAGCAGTTCTTC. This translates into CAWSLAGVGNEQFF.

This chain links TRBV19 with TRBJ2-6; possible D gene TRBD1, 6 bases. The V gene's germline CDR1 is LNHDA and CDR2 SQIVND (reference sequence). V lost 5 bases, J lost 0 bases, and 11 bases lay in between. This CDR3 is built from 16 residues. The CDR3 loop reads CASSWTEASGANVLTF. Written as DNA, the CDR3 is TGTGCCAGTAGTTGGACAGAAGCCTCTGGGGCCAACGTCCTGACTTTC. Full variable domain (rest looked up from reference TRBV19 and TRBJ2-6): DGGITQSPKYLFRKEGQNVTLSCEQNLNHDAMYWYRQDPGQGLRLIYYSQIVNDFQKGDIAEGYSVSREKKESFPLTVTSAQKNPTAFYLCASSWTEASGANVLTFGAGSRLTVL.

The V call is TRBV29-1, the J call TRBJ2-2; possible D gene TRBD2, 6 bases. V was clipped by 1 base and J by 3 bases, with 12 bases between them. The germline V gene encodes CDR1 SQVTM and CDR2 ANQGSEA. The CDR3 consists of 15 residues. The CDR3: CSVEAPSAYTGELFF. The CDR3 DNA reads as TGCAGCGTTGAAGCCCCTAGCGCTTACACCGGGGAGCTGTTTTTT.

V usage is TRBV15 and J usage is TRBJ1-2; 9 bases align to TRBD1. The V gene's germline CDR1 is LNHNV and CDR2 YYDKDF (reference sequence). V shed 5 bases, J shed 4 bases, and the junction held 8 bases outside the gene matches. The CDR3 totals 15 residues. The CDR3 here is CATSPGQGYSYGYTF. CDR3 DNA sequence: TGTGCCACCAGCCCCGGACAGGGGTACAGCTATGGCTACACCTTC.

The chain is built from TRBV18 and TRBJ2-2; perhaps TRBD1 as D (5 bases). The CDR3 has 17 amino acids. Germline V gene sequence: CDR1 KGHSH, CDR2 LQKENI. Trimming left V 4 bases short and J 0 bases short, with 15 bases between. CDR3 sequence reads: CASSQPDINANTGELFF. Written as DNA, the CDR3 is TGTGCCAGCTCACAACCGGACATCAACGCGAACACCGGGGAGCTGTTTTTT.

This chain links TRBV7-9 with TRBJ2-5; TRBD1 might be the D (5 bases). Germline V CDR1 and CDR2: SEHNR, FQNEAQ (reference sequence). V lost 6 bases, J lost 3 bases, and 8 bases lay in between. This CDR3 is 12 amino acids long. The DNA for the CDR3 is TGTGCCAGCAGAGGGGTAGAAGAGACCCAGTACTTC. This codes for CASRGVEETQYF.

The CDR3 protein is CASSVYGGDNTDTQYF. CDR3 DNA sequence: TGTGCCAGCAGCGTGTACGGTGGGGACAACACAGATACGCAGTATTTT. J is TRBJ2-3 and V is TRBV9; D perhaps matches TRBD1 (6 bases). This CDR3 region has 16 residues. Germline V gene data show CDR1 as SGDLS and CDR2 as YYNGEE. V was trimmed by 2 bases and J by 2 bases, leaving 15 bases between them.

This chain uses TRBV4-2 with TRBJ2-2; TRBD2 aligns across 9 bases. The germline V gene has CDR1 LGHNA and CDR2 YNFKEQ. V shed 0 bases and J 7 bases; nucleotides not matched to a gene: 9. This CDR3 has 17 residues. As DNA, the CDR3 is TGTGCCAGCAGCCAAGAATTAAGCGGGAGGAGGAACGGGGAGCTGTTTTTT. This sequence encodes CASSQELSGRRNGELFF.

The rearrangement links TRBV7-8 to TRBJ2-7; perhaps TRBD1 as D (6 bases). V lost 8 bases, J lost 2 bases, and 13 bases lay in between. CDR1 is SGHVS, CDR2 FQNEAQ, per germline. This CDR3 is 13 amino acids long. The CDR3 protein is CASEDRDTYEQYF. CDR3 DNA: TGTGCCAGCGAAGACCGGGACACCTACGAGCAGTACTTC.

The chain employs TRBV7-9 and TRBJ2-1, with 10 nucleotides matching TRBD2. The CDR3 extends over 14 amino acids. V was pared by 6 bases and J by 10 bases, with 9 bases of the junction left unmatched. Germline-derived CDR1 and CDR2 are SEHNR and FQNEAQ (reference sequence). CDR3 in DNA: TGTGCCAGCAGGCCTAGCGGGGGCCACGACGAGCAGTTCTTC. This gives the protein CASRPSGGHDEQFF.

The chain joins TRBV11-2 to TRBJ2-1; D unresolved. The CDR3 length is 14 residues. Trimming removed 5 bases from V and 5 bases from J, with 13 bases in between. Germline V gives CDR1 SGHAT, CDR2 FQNNGV. The CDR3 bases are TGTGCCAGCAGCGATCCTGGCGACAACAATGAGCAGTTCTTC. As protein: CASSDPGDNNEQFF.

The chain links TRBV5-4 to TRBJ1-1, with 8 positions matching TRBD1. CDR1 is SGHNT and CDR2 is YYREEE in the germline V gene (reference sequence). CDR3 length: 14 amino acids. V was pared by 2 bases and J by 6 bases, with 6 bases of the junction left unmatched. The CDR3 reads CASSLFRGHPEAFF. DNA for the CDR3: TGTGCCAGCAGCTTATTCAGGGGGCACCCTGAAGCTTTCTTT.

The rearrangement joins TRBV2 to TRBJ1-2, with 7 bases lining up with TRBD1. Germline CDR1 is SNHLY and CDR2 is FYNNEI. Losses at the gene ends were 6 bases for V and 3 bases for J; bases not matched to a gene: 7. The CDR3 has 14 amino acids. CDR3: CASRQGSSDYGYTF. The CDR3, as DNA: TGTGCCAGCAGACAGGGGAGCTCGGACTATGGCTACACCTTC.

V is TRBV9 and J is TRBJ1-5, with 9 bases lining up with TRBD1. Germline V gene data show CDR1 as SGDLS and CDR2 as YYNGEE. The CDR3 loop spans 15 amino acids. J lost 4 bases, V lost 0 bases, and 2 bases had no gene match. CDR3 DNA: TGTGCCAGCAGCGTAGAGGGGACAGGGAATCAGCCCCAGCATTTT. Its translation is CASSVEGTGNQPQHF.

This sequence joins TRBV5-4 and TRBJ2-7, with 8 bases lining up with TRBD1. Germline V gene data show CDR1 as SGHNT and CDR2 as YYREEE (reference sequence). This CDR3 comprises 14 residues. After removal of 5 bases from V and 2 bases from J, the junction contained 6 bases not matched to a gene. CDR3 region: CASRRQGTTYEQYF. The CDR3 region has the DNA TGTGCCAGCAGAAGACAGGGGACCACCTACGAGCAGTACTTC. The variable domain in full, with the rest retrieved from reference TRBV5-4 and TRBJ2-7, is ETGVTQSPTHLIKTRGQQVTLRCSSQSGHNTVSWYQQALGQGPQFIFQYYREEENGRGNFPPRFSGLQFPNYSSELNVNALELDDSALYLCASRRQGTTYEQYFGPGTRLTVT.

The gene calls are TRBV6-4 and TRBJ2-1; TRBD2 aligns across 7 bases. CDR3 length equals 16 residues. The J segment lost 6 bases and the V segment lost 0 bases, leaving 8 bases of the junction unmatched. Germline values: CDR1 MRHNA, CDR2 SNTAGT. The CDR3 here is CASSDSWPSGGNEQFF. As DNA, the CDR3 is TGTGCCAGCAGTGACTCATGGCCTAGCGGAGGCAATGAGCAGTTCTTC.

The chain joins TRBV5-1 to TRBJ2-7, with 9 bases aligning to TRBD2. CDR1 SGHRS and CDR2 YFSETQ come from the germline V gene. Trimming took 1 base from V and 2 from J; bases not matched to a gene: 4. The CDR3 totals 15 residues. The CDR3: CASSLWASGAYEQYF. Here the CDR3 DNA reads TGCGCCAGCAGCTTGTGGGCTAGCGGGGCCTACGAGCAGTACTTC.

The CDR3 loop is CASSSSPVGAYDGYTF. CDR3 coding DNA: TGCGCCAGCAGCTCTAGTCCTGTTGGGGCTTATGATGGCTACACCTTC. The chain recombines TRBV5-1 with TRBJ1-2, with a possible D match to TRBD1 (5 bases). Looked up from germline, CDR1 is SGHRS and CDR2 is YFSETQ. The CDR3 is 16 amino acids. V was pared by 3 bases and J by 6 bases, with 21 bases between.